This T cell receptor beta chain derives from a study of T cells after yellow fever vaccination. Study context: Any fraction with a low cell number was prepared using SMART-Seq v4 Ultra Low Input.

Study-wide results and limits: Abundant bulk-derived clonotypes could contaminate FACS-sorted repertoires. Re-detected after boosting: most primary clones, 96% of CD4 and 75% to 90% of CD8.

This clonotype was detected ten times or more. Its matching antigen is unknown. TCRdb passed the 5' RACE reads through MiXCR, listing each CDR3 protein once. The table lists 240,000 or so distinct CDR3 sequences, about 7.1% of them singletons. Germline lookup yields CDR1 SGHTA and CDR2 FQGNSA. V dropped 3 bases and J dropped 6 bases, with 11 bases sitting between them. The CDR3 has 14 amino acids. The clonotype was recovered from a man aged 30 to 39 who received the YFV17D yellow fever vaccine. Source: CD4+ T cells sorted from PBMCs, taken 15 days after the yellow fever booster vaccination. This chain links TRBV7-2 with TRBJ2-2; possible D gene TRBD2, 5 bases. The CDR3 nucleotides read TGTGCCAGCAGCTTGAGGGCGGAAGCCGGGGAGCTGTTTTTT. Amino acids: CASSLRAEAGELFF.